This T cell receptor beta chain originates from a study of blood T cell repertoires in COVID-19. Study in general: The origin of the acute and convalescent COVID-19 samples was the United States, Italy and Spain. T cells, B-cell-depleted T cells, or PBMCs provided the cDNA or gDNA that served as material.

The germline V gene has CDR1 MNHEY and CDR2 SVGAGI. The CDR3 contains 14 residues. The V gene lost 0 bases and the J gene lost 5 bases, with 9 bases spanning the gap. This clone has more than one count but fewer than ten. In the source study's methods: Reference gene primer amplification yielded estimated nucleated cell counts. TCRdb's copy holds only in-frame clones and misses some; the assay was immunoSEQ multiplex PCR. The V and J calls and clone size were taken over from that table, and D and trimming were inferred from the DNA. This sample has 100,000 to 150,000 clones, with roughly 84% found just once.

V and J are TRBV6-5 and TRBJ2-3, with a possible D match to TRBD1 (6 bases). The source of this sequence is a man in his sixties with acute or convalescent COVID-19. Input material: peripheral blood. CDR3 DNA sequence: TGTGCCAGCAGTTACTCGAGAGGGGGAGATACGCAGTATTTT. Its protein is CASSYSRGGDTQYF.